This T cell receptor beta chain was captured in a study of cytomegalovirus exposure and HLA in healthy donors. This clone was seen a handful of times. V dropped 2 bases and J dropped 10; count of bases not matched to a gene: 4. Germline CDR1 MNHEY, CDR2 SMNVEV (reference sequence). The CDR3 contains 14 residues. Researchers ran the PCR with 60 Vbeta and 13 Jbeta primers. Methods used by the authors: There were about 86 million unique TCR beta chains by a later count, and around 10 million of them were shared. Measured with immunoSEQ multiplex PCR; TCRdb has only the in-frame clones, and not every one. The V and J calls and clone size come from that table; D and trimming were worked out from the DNA. The data contain some 120,000 clones, about 82% of them seen just once; the ten biggest clones take up just under 2%.

The sequence was obtained from a man aged 50 to 60 in good health and CMV-seronegative. The chain carries TRBV27 and TRBJ2-1, with 11 positions matching TRBD1. The sequencing input was PBMCs. The CDR3 loop is CASSLGTGGEEQFF. In DNA form, the CDR3 reads TGTGCCAGCAGTTTAGGGACAGGGGGGGAAGAGCAGTTCTTC.